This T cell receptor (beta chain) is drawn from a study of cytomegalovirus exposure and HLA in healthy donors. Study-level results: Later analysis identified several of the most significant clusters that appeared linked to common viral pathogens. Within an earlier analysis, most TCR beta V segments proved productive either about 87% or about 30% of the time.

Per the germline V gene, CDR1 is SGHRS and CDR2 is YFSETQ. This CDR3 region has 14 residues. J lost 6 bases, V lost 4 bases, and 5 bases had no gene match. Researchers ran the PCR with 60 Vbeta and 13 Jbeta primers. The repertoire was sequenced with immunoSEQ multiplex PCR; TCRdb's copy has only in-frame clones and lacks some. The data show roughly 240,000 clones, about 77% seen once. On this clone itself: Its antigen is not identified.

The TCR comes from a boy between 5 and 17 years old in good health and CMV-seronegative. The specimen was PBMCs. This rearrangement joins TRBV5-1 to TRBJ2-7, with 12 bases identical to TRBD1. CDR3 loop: CASSLGTGGGEQYF. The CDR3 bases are TGCGCCAGCAGCCTGGGGACAGGGGGCGGCGAGCAGTACTTC.